The rows below give T cell receptor beta chains drawn from one sample of a study of blood T cells in healthy people across ages. A single record per CDR3 protein comes from TCRdb applying MiXCR to the 5' RACE reads. The data hold roughly 1,000,000 distinct CDR3 sequences, with roughly 24% observed a single time. The sample was also linked to a second study, of T cells of mothers and their children.

Sequencing was carried out using blood. These receptors were collected from a girl aged 2 to 10 in good health. CDR3s include the opening cysteine and the closing phenylalanine or tryptophan. A D gene is named only where the DNA matches it firmly. Only part of the rows carry a size: once, few, many, or a class if the clone is expanded.

J	size	length	D	V	DNA	CDR3
TRBJ2-1	-	13	-	TRBV24-1	TGTGTCACCAGTGATTTGCTAGTCAATGAGCAGTTCTTC	CVTSDLLVNEQFF
TRBJ2-7	-	15	-	TRBV19	TGTGCCAGTAGTACAACAAAGACAGCCTCCTACGAGCAGTACTTC	CASSTTKTASYEQYF
TRBJ2-7	few	14	TRBD2	TRBV20-1	TGCAGTGCTAGGGATCAACTAGCGATCTACGAGCAGTACTTC	CSARDQLAIYEQYF
TRBJ2-3	-	18	-	TRBV18	TGTGCCAGCTCACCGGGGACCGGGCCGAGGTTAAGCACAGATACGCAGTATTTT	CASSPGTGPRLSTDTQYF
TRBJ2-4	-	13	-	TRBV15	TGTGCCACCAGCAGCGGGCAGGGACACATTCAGTACTTC	CATSSGQGHIQYF
TRBJ2-7	-	13	-	TRBV14	TGTGCCAGCAGCCAATCCGGGTACCACGAGCAGTACTTC	CASSQSGYHEQYF
TRBJ1-6	-	18	TRBD1	TRBV5-1	TGCGCCAGCAGCTTGTTCGCAGGGGGCTCGGATAGGAATTCACCCCTCCACTTT	CASSLFAGGSDRNSPLHF
TRBJ2-7	-	16	TRBD2	TRBV28	TGTGCCAGCAGTAGAATAGGTAGCGGGAGTAGAAACGAGCAGTACTTC	CASSRIGSGSRNEQYF
TRBJ2-7	-	10	-	TRBV29-1	TGCAGCGTAGGAGATCTCGAGCAGTACTTC	CSVGDLEQYF
TRBJ2-1	few	15	TRBD2	TRBV9	TGTGCCAGCAGGTATGGGTCTAGCGGGAGGAATGAGCAGTTCTTC	CASRYGSSGRNEQFF
TRBJ1-3	once	15	-	TRBV18	TGTGCCAGCTCACCCCAAAGGACCACTCCAACGACCATATATTTT	CASSPQRTTPTTIYF
TRBJ2-1	-	15	TRBD2	TRBV7-3	TGTGCCAGCAGCTTTAGGCTTGAGCGGGAGAATGAGCAGTTCTTC	CASSFRLERENEQFF
TRBJ2-1	few	15	-	TRBV29-1	TGCAGCGTGACGCCACAGGAGCTCCCCGGAGGTGAGCAGTTCTTC	CSVTPQELPGGEQFF
TRBJ2-3	few	13	-	TRBV7-3	TGTGCCAGCAGCGCCGACTCCACAGATACGCAGTATTTT	CASSADSTDTQYF
TRBJ2-5	few	15	TRBD2	TRBV10-3	TGTGCCGTGGGACTAGCGGGAGTCGGCCAAGAGACCCAGTACTTC	CAVGLAGVGQETQYF
TRBJ2-5	-	13	TRBD2	TRBV6-2/TRBV6-3	TGTGCCACCATAGGGGAGGGGAGGGAGACCCAGTACTTC	CATIGEGRETQYF
TRBJ2-2	-	16	TRBD2	TRBV7-2	TGTGCCAGCAGCTTAATGGGCGGGGGGGCCGCCGGGGAGCTGTTTTTT	CASSLMGGGAAGELFF